These 7 T cell receptor beta chains share one sample of origin, sequenced in a study of blood T cells in healthy people across ages. Next came a second PCR, run for about 7 to 12 cycles, which used a sample-barcoded 5' primer along with a J-beta primer mix. TCRdb independently ran MiXCR on the 5' RACE reads; one entry per CDR3 protein. In the table there are about 680,000 distinct CDR3 sequences, over 45% of which are singletons. Sequenced input: blood. Receptor source: a woman in her sixties or seventies in good health.

V gene TRBV7-2 combines with J gene TRBJ2-4, with 13 bases lining up with TRBD2. The DNA end lines up better with TRBJ2-7; the J call may be wrong. Per the germline V gene, CDR1 is SGHTA and CDR2 is FQGNSA. This CDR3 is 17 amino acids long. The CDR3 DNA sequence: TGTGCCAGCAGCTTAGAAGGGACTAGCGGGGTTCCCTACGAGCAGTACTTC. This codes for CASSLEGTSGVPYEQYF.

The chain's CDR3 is CSVSHRTGGTEAFF. CDR3 nucleotide sequence: TGCAGCGTTTCCCACCGGACAGGGGGCACTGAAGCTTTCTTT. The rearrangement joins TRBV29-1 to TRBJ1-1; 10 nucleotides line up with TRBD1. Per the germline V gene, CDR1 is SQVTM and CDR2 is ANQGSEA. J lost 4 bases, V lost 5 bases, and 7 bases had no gene match. The CDR3 contains 14 residues.

This sequence joins TRBV27 and TRBJ2-5, with TRBD2 matching over 9 bases. Germline V gives CDR1 MNHEY, CDR2 SMNVEV (reference sequence). The length of the CDR3 is 14 residues. Trimming took 6 bases from V and 3 from J; bases not matched to a gene: 5. The CDR3 protein is CASSRGTSKETQYF. Here the CDR3 DNA reads TGTGCCAGCAGCCGCGGGACTAGCAAAGAGACCCAGTACTTC.

The rearrangement uses TRBV9 and TRBJ2-5; a weak D match, TRBD1 (6 bases). Trimming left V 3 bases short and J 3 bases short, with 9 bases between. Germline V gene data show CDR1 as SGDLS and CDR2 as YYNGEE. The CDR3 sequence is 13 residues long. CDR3 in amino acids: CASSEQGEETQYF. DNA of the CDR3: TGTGCCAGCAGCGAACAGGGAGAAGAGACCCAGTACTTC.

This rearrangement joins TRBV6-1 to TRBJ2-5; 9 nucleotides agree with TRBD1. CDR3 length: 13 amino acids. The germline CDR1 and CDR2 sequences are MNHNS and SASEGT. After removal of 6 bases from V and 1 base from J, the junction contained 0 bases not matched to a gene. DNA for the CDR3: TGTGCCAGCAGGGGACAGGGCCAAGAGACCCAGTACTTC. This encodes CASRGQGQETQYF.

DNA of the CDR3: TGTGCCAGCAGCCAAGATCGTGGGCCGGGGAAACTGTTTTTT. This gives the protein CASSQDRGPGKLFF. This chain links TRBV3-1 with TRBJ1-4, with D hard to call. The CDR3 consists of 14 residues. Between the trimmed V and J ends, which lost 0 bases and 11 bases, there was a span of 13 bases. Germline CDR1 is LGHDT and CDR2 is YNNKEL (reference sequence).

The chain links TRBV12-3 or TRBV12-4 to TRBJ2-7, with D possibly being TRBD2 (6 bases). There are 14 residues in the CDR3. Trimming removed 6 bases at V and 7 bases at J, with 19 bases between. This CDR3 is CASSARGRLGEQYF. CDR3 nucleotides: TGTGCCAGCAGCGCCCGGGGGAGGTTGGGAGAGCAGTACTTC.